The subject of this entry is one T cell receptor beta chain. Its specificity is unknown. Sequenced by immunoSEQ multiplex PCR; TCRdb stores in-frame clones only, minus some. The repertoire has under 150,000 clones, approximately 86% of them found once; the top ten carry less than 10%. The data were taken from a study of identifying expanded T cells in peripheral blood. The V end was cut by 0 bases, the J end by 10 bases, with 16 bases between. CDR3 size: 15 residues. Germline-derived CDR1 and CDR2 are SNHLY and FYNNEI. During the collection period, no donor immune events like infections were recorded. Study findings and constraints: Over about two and four weeks, about 16 and 20 clones changed, versus more than 1 between replicates. Clone count variance between approximately two-week samples rose with total template count.

Sequences were obtained from blood. The rearrangement joins TRBV2 to TRBJ1-5; D is uncertain. This clonotype originated in a person aged 18-70 years in good health. In DNA, the CDR3 is TGTGCCAGCAGTGAAGCGGGCGGGGTGAATGAACCCCAGCATTTT. Its protein product is CASSEAGGVNEPQHF.